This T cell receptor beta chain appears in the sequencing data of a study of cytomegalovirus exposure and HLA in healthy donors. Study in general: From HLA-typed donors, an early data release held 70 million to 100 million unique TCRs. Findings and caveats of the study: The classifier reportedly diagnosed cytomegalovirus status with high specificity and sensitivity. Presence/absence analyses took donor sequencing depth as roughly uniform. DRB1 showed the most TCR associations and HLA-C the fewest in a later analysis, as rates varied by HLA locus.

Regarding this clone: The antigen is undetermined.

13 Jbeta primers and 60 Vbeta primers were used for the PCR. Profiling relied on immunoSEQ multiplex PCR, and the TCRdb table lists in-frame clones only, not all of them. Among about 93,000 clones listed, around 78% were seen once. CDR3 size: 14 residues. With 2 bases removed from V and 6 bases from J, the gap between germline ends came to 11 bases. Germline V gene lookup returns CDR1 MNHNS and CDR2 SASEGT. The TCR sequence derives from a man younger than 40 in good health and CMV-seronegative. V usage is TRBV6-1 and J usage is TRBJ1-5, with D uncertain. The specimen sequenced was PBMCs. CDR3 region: CASSEREPIQPQHF. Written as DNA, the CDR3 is TGTGCCAGCAGTGAACGGGAACCCATTCAGCCCCAGCATTTT.